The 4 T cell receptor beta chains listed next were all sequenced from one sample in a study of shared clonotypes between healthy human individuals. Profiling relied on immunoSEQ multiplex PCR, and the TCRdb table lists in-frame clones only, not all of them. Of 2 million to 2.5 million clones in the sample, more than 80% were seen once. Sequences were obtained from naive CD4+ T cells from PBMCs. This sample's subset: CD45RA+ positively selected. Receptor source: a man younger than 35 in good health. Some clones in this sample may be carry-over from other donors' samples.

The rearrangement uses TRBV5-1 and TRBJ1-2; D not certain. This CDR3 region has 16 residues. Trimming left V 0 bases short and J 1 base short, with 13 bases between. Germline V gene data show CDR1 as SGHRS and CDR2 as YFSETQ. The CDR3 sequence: CASSLVVQTHNYGYTF. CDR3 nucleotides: TGCGCCAGCAGCTTGGTGGTACAAACACATAACTATGGCTACACCTTC.

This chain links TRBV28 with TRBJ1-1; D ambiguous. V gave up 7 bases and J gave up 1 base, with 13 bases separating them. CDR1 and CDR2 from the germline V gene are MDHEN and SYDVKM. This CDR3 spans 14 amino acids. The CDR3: CASTLPRQNTEAFF. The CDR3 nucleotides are TGTGCCAGCACCTTGCCCAGGCAGAACACTGAAGCTTTCTTT.

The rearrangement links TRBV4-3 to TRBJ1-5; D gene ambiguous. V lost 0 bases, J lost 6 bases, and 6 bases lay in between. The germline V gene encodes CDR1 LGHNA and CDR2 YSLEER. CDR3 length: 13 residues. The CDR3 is CASSQDVTQPQHF. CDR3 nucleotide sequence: TGCGCCAGCAGCCAAGACGTGACTCAGCCCCAGCATTTT.

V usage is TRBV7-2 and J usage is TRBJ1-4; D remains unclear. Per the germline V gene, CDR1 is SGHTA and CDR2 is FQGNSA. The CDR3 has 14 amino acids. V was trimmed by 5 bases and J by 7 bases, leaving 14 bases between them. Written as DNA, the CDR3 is TGTGCCAGCAGCCCCCGGTACGAGGGTGAAAAACTGTTTTTT. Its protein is CASSPRYEGEKLFF.